This TCR beta chain was recorded in a study of cytomegalovirus exposure and HLA in healthy donors. Study-level points and caveats: An analysis was carried out later, and it reportedly showed fewer N-insertions in an Asian-associated ancestry cluster than the roughly 670-donor mean. Most of the TCR beta V segments (in an earlier analysis) were productive either about 87% or about 30% of the time. In a later analysis, at a false discovery rate of 0.05, roughly 17,000 TCR beta sequences matched HLA alleles. It has been reported that TCR beta sequences accurately predicted the HLA-A and HLA-B alleles of most subjects.

The CDR3 totals 16 residues. V was pared by 1 base and J by 3 bases, with 13 bases between. CDR1 and CDR2 (germline): SGHTA, FQGNSA. The count of this clone is one. Its antigen is as yet unknown. The PCR ran on 60 Vbeta and 13 Jbeta primers. The method was immunoSEQ multiplex PCR; TCRdb's version includes in-frame clones alone and lacks a portion of them. Here the sample spans fewer than 130,000 clones, 70% to 85% being singletons. Sequences were obtained from PBMCs. The origin of this receptor is a middle-aged woman in good health and CMV-seronegative. This chain uses TRBV7-2 with TRBJ1-5; D is possibly TRBD1 (5 bases). Here the CDR3 DNA reads TGTGCCAGCAGCTTAGGGCAGGGCAGACTCAATCAGCCCCAGCATTTT. This gives the protein CASSLGQGRLNQPQHF.